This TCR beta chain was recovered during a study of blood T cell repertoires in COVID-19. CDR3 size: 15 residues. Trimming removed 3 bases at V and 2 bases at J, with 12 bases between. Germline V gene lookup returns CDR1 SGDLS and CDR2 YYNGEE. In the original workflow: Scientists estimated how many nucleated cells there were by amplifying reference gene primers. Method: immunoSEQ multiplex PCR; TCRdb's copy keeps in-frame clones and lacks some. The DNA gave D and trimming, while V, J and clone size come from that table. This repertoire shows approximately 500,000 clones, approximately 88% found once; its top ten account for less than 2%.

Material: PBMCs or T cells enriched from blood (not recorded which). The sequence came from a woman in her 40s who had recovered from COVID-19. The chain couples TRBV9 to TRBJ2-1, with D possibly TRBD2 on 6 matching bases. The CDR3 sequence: CASSDTGLPYNEQFF. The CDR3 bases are TGTGCCAGCAGCGATACGGGACTCCCCTACAATGAGCAGTTCTTC.